This TCR beta chain was obtained from a study of CD8+CD57+ T cells in acquired aplastic anemia. At the level of the study: Healthy-donor CD4+ cells averaged about 9.8 million reads.

Germline V gives CDR1 DFQATT, CDR2 SNEGSKA (reference sequence). The ends lost 5 bases at V and 7 bases at J; junction bases unmatched: 2. The CDR3 spans 11 residues. CDR3 and TCR beta VDJ profiling relied on genomic DNA as the template. One entry per CDR3 protein results from TCRdb running MiXCR on the reads. The repertoire has about 210,000 distinct CDR3 sequences, under 65% of them found once; the top ten carry approximately 32%. What was sequenced was sorted CD4+, CD8+, or CD8+CD57+ T cells (not recorded which) from PBMCs. The V gene is TRBV20-1, the J gene TRBJ2-1; TRBD2 matches at 7 bases. The clonotype originates from a human donor in good health. The CDR3 bases are TGCAGTGCTTCTAGCGGTAATGAGCAGTTCTTC. Its translation is CSASSGNEQFF.